The clone carrying this T cell receptor (beta chain) was found a few times. V was pared by 6 bases and J by 0 bases, with 12 bases between. The CDR3 length is 14 residues. Germline loops: CDR1 MNHEY, CDR2 SMNVEV (reference sequence). This sample is part of a study of T cells after yellow fever vaccination. 5'RACE template switching added a universal primer site and UMIs to TCR cDNA. TCRdb ran MiXCR on the 5' RACE reads and lists one entry per CDR3 protein. Of some 500,000 distinct CDR3 sequences listed, approximately 12% are singletons. The V and J genes are TRBV27 and TRBJ2-7, with D tentatively TRBD1 (6 bases). Here the sequenced sample was PBMCs, taken on the day of the yellow fever booster vaccination. The clonotype was recovered from a man aged 25 to 40 who received the YFV17D yellow fever vaccine. The CDR3 DNA follows: TGTGCCAGCAGAACCCAGGGGCTCTCCTACGAGCAGTACTTC. This gives the protein CASRTQGLSYEQYF.